What follows are 24 T cell receptor beta chains derived from one specimen sequenced in a study of T cells in Graves' hyperthyroidism and ophthalmopathy. There were TCR beta CDR3 regions amplified from RNA transcripts. With the HTBI primer set, the TCR CDR3 went through a first round of RT-PCR. One entry per CDR3 protein, called by TCRdb with MiXCR from the multiplex PCR reads. The table lists under 650,000 distinct CDR3 sequences, roughly 17% of them singletons. The sequenced material came from blood. These receptors all come from a woman in her thirties with Graves' hyperthyroidism.

The CDR3 DNA is TGTGCCAGCAGCCCACGGGGGGTTGAGCAGTTCTTC. Translated: CASSPRGVEQFF. The chain combines TRBV11-3 with TRBJ2-1; 7 nucleotides line up with TRBD2. Germline V gene sequence: CDR1 SGHNT, CDR2 YENEEA. The CDR3 has 12 amino acids. The trim removed 5 bases at V and 9 bases at J, leaving 4 bases unmatched.

This clonotype was picked up a small number of times. V usage is TRBV7-3 and J usage is TRBJ2-2, with 10 bases that match TRBD2. Germline V gives CDR1 SGHTA, CDR2 FQGTGA. This CDR3 has 17 residues. The junction had 13 bases not matched to a gene; V was cut back by 9 bases and J by 3 bases. CDR3 DNA: TGTGCCAGTACCATCACCTTTAGCGGGAGGCACACCGGGGAGCTGTTTTTT. It translates to CASTITFSGRHTGELFF.

This clonotype showed up many times. The gene calls are TRBV2 and TRBJ2-3; D is undetermined. CDR3 length equals 17 residues. Trimming took 3 bases from V and 3 from J, leaving 19 bases between them. Germline V gene data show CDR1 as SNHLY and CDR2 as FYNNEI. The CDR3: CASSDSVSDSRTDTQYF. The CDR3 bases are TGTGCCAGCAGTGATAGTGTAAGTGACTCTCGAACAGATACGCAGTATTTT.

This clonotype was counted at least ten times. This chain uses TRBV12-3 or TRBV12-4 with TRBJ1-1, with 7 bases lining up with TRBD1. V lost 4 bases to trimming and J lost 12 bases; unmatched junction nucleotides: 8. The CDR3 runs 12 residues. The CDR3 here is CASSSRTGRTFF. CDR3 nucleotides: TGTGCCAGCAGTTCGCGGACAGGACGGACTTTCTTT.

This clonotype was detected only once. V and J are TRBV6-5 and TRBJ2-7, with D perhaps assigned TRBD1 or TRBD2 (5 bases each). The germline CDR1 and CDR2 sequences are MNHEY and SVGAGI. Trimming shortened V by 2 bases and J by 6 bases, and 17 bases separated the two germline ends. The CDR3 totals 15 residues. The CDR3 region has the DNA TGTGCCAGCAGTTACGCAACCCGGGGCAGCTCCGAGCAGTACTTC. Translated, it gives CASSYATRGSSEQYF.

This sequence joins TRBV5-1 and TRBJ2-1; 10 nucleotides line up with TRBD2. This CDR3 has 18 residues. CDR1 SGHRS and CDR2 YFSETQ come from the germline V gene. Trimming cost V 4 bases and J 2 bases; bases outside gene matches: 12. The CDR3 loop reads CASSPDSGRRSPYNEQFF. The CDR3 DNA reads as TGCGCCAGCAGCCCTGATAGCGGGAGGAGGTCCCCCTACAATGAGCAGTTCTTC.

This clonotype occurred many times. The junction departs from the called germline gene at one end, perhaps through a read error. The chain links TRBV20-1 to TRBJ2-1; D unresolved. This CDR3 comprises 15 residues. CDR1 and CDR2 from the germline V gene are DFQATT and SNEGSKA (reference sequence). The CDR3 loop reads CSASSGSSSFNEQFF. The CDR3 DNA follows: TGCAGTGCTAGTTCGGGCTCCTCCTCCTTCAATGAGCAGTTCTTC.

This clonotype occurred many times. J is TRBJ2-7 and V is TRBV20-1; the D call may be TRBD1 or TRBD2 (6 bases each). The germline gives CDR1 DFQATT, CDR2 SNEGSKA (reference sequence). V gave up 5 bases and J gave up 3 bases, with 11 bases separating them. The CDR3 totals 12 residues. CDR3 sequence: CSAGGQGYEQYF. For the CDR3, the DNA is TGCAGTGCTGGGGGGCAGGGCTACGAGCAGTACTTC.

This clonotype was counted many times. The rearrangement uses TRBV28 and TRBJ2-7; 8 nucleotides match TRBD2. CDR1 is MDHEN, CDR2 SYDVKM, per germline. The J segment lost 2 bases and the V segment lost 4 bases, leaving 4 bases of the junction unmatched. The CDR3 runs 14 residues. This CDR3 reads CASSSFSGTYEQYF. The CDR3 DNA follows: TGTGCCAGCAGTTCCTTTAGCGGGACCTACGAGCAGTACTTC.

The J gene is TRBJ1-2, the V gene TRBV19, with D possibly being TRBD1 (5 bases). CDR1 LNHDA and CDR2 SQIVND come from the germline V gene (reference sequence). The CDR3 is 16 amino acids. The V end lost 3 bases, the J end lost 4 bases, and 18 bases lay between the germline ends. The CDR3 DNA sequence: TGTGCCAGTAGTATTATCGAAAATCGCGGGGGCTATGGCTACACCTTC. Its protein product is CASSIIENRGGYGYTF.

This clonotype was found many times. This chain connects TRBV12-5 to TRBJ1-5, with D possibly matching TRBD1 (5 bases). The CDR3 covers 16 residues. The germline V and J ends were trimmed by 0 bases and 3 bases, with 12 bases remaining between them. Per the germline V gene, CDR1 is LGHNT and CDR2 is FRNRAP. CDR3: CASGLVVDIFNQPQHF. The CDR3 DNA reads TGTGCTAGTGGTTTGGTGGTGGACATATTCAATCAGCCCCAGCATTTT.

This clonotype was detected a few times. The V and J genes are TRBV9 and TRBJ2-2, with 8 bases identical to TRBD2. The germline V gene encodes CDR1 SGDLS and CDR2 YYNGEE. This CDR3 has 16 residues. The trim removed 0 bases at V and 6 bases at J, leaving 7 bases unmatched. In DNA, the CDR3 is TGTGCCAGCAGCGTAGGTGCACTAGCGGTTTCCGGGGAGCTGTTTTTT. This gives the protein CASSVGALAVSGELFF.

At least ten counts were recorded for this clonotype. The J gene is TRBJ2-7, the V gene TRBV7-2; no definite D call. The germline gives CDR1 SGHTA, CDR2 FQGNSA. The CDR3 spans 15 residues. V lost 5 bases to trimming and J lost 2 bases, with 16 bases between them. CDR3 sequence: CASSHVVGPTYEQYF. The CDR3 DNA is TGTGCCAGCAGCCACGTAGTAGGGCCTACCTACGAGCAGTACTTC.

J is TRBJ2-5 and V is TRBV19, with 9 bases lining up with TRBD1. V was pared by 3 bases and J by 2 bases, with 4 bases of the junction left unmatched. Germline lookup yields CDR1 LNHDA and CDR2 SQIVND (reference sequence). The CDR3 is 15 residues long. CDR3 protein: CASSILTGGQETQYF. CDR3 nucleotide sequence: TGTGCCAGTAGTATCCTGACAGGGGGGCAAGAGACCCAGTACTTC.

V is TRBV5-1 and J is TRBJ2-1, with 7 bases that match TRBD2. The CDR3 is 16 amino acids. V gave up 1 base and J gave up 5 bases; unmatched junction bases: 9. CDR1 is SGHRS, CDR2 YFSETQ, per germline. The CDR3 is CASSLFPVAGDNEQFF. DNA for the CDR3: TGCGCCAGCAGCTTGTTTCCGGTTGCGGGGGACAATGAGCAGTTCTTC.

To note about this clonotype: A much more abundant neighbour one base away suggests this may be a read error. Lacking the conserved final phenylalanine or tryptophan, this CDR3 likely reflects a read error. The gene calls are TRBV18 and TRBJ1-1; D not certain. The CDR3 consists of 13 residues. Trimming took 4 bases from V and 4 from J, leaving 10 bases between them. Looked up from germline, CDR1 is KGHSH and CDR2 is LQKENI. For the CDR3, the DNA is TGTGCCAGCTCACTGGACCGTAGCACTGAAGCTTTCTCT. Protein sequence: CASSLDRSTEAFS.

This clonotype was observed at least ten times. The chain combines TRBV19 with TRBJ2-5; 7 bases agree with TRBD2. Germline V gene data show CDR1 as LNHDA and CDR2 as SQIVND (reference sequence). The CDR3 is 16 amino acids. V gave up 4 bases and J gave up 5 bases; unmatched junction bases: 13. The CDR3 DNA sequence: TGTGCCAGTAGTAGGCGAGCGGGAATAGAGGAGGAGACCCAGTACTTC. Amino acid sequence: CASSRRAGIEEETQYF.

This clonotype was seen repeatedly, ten times or more. The gene calls are TRBV28 and TRBJ1-6, with 7 positions matching TRBD1. The germline V gene encodes CDR1 MDHEN and CDR2 SYDVKM. This CDR3 is built from 14 residues. Trimming at V came to 3 bases and at J to 7 bases, leaving 3 bases not matched to a gene. CDR3 sequence: CASSFGTENSPLHF. DNA for the CDR3: TGTGCCAGCAGTTTCGGGACAGAGAATTCACCCCTCCACTTT.

In its sample, this clonotype was seen many times. The chain combines TRBV12-3 or TRBV12-4 with TRBJ2-5; no clear D. The CDR3 has 12 residues. Trimming shortened V by 3 bases and J by 4 bases, and 6 bases separated the two germline ends. The CDR3 loop reads CASSFSRETQYF. The CDR3 DNA reads as TGTGCCAGCAGTTTTAGTCGAGAGACCCAGTACTTC.

This clonotype was counted between two and nine times. The CDR3 DNA reads TGTGCCAGCACCCCCACGGGCCCTCCTGAGACCCAGTACTTC. Its translation is CASTPTGPPETQYF. The chain employs TRBV11-2 and TRBJ2-5, with D unresolved. Per germline, CDR1 SGHAT and CDR2 FQNNGV. V gave up 7 bases and J gave up 5 bases, with 17 bases separating them. The CDR3 is 14 residues long.

This clonotype occurred many times. The chain is built from TRBV29-1 and TRBJ2-7; possibly TRBD1 for D (6 bases). Germline lookup yields CDR1 SQVTM and CDR2 ANQGSEA. The V and J ends lost 0 bases and 0 bases respectively, with 12 bases between them. This CDR3 is built from 15 residues. CDR3 loop: CSVEEPEGVSYEQYF. CDR3 DNA: TGCAGCGTTGAAGAACCAGAGGGGGTCTCCTACGAGCAGTACTTC.

This clonotype was counted a few times. This chain uses TRBV9 with TRBJ2-6, with a weak D call TRBD2 (5 bases). This CDR3 is 16 amino acids long. V lost 0 bases, J lost 1 base, and 8 bases lay in between. The V gene's germline CDR1 is SGDLS and CDR2 YYNGEE. The CDR3 here is CASSVASGSGANVLTF. CDR3 bases: TGTGCCAGCAGCGTAGCTTCGGGGTCTGGGGCCAACGTCCTGACTTTC.

This chain connects TRBV5-4 to TRBJ2-1; 10 nucleotides match TRBD2. CDR1 and CDR2 (germline): SGHNT, YYREEE (reference sequence). The CDR3 extends over 14 amino acids. The V segment lost 4 bases and the J segment 6 bases; nucleotides outside the gene matches: 4. CDR3 residues: CASSALAGPNEQFF. The CDR3 region has the DNA TGTGCCAGCAGCGCACTAGCGGGACCCAATGAGCAGTTCTTC.

This clonotype was counted only a few times. The rearrangement joins TRBV20-1 to TRBJ2-3, with D uncertain. V was pared by 5 bases and J by 3 bases, with 9 bases between. Per the germline V gene, CDR1 is DFQATT and CDR2 is SNEGSKA (reference sequence). The CDR3 runs 12 residues. DNA of the CDR3: TGCAGTGCTCCACTTATTACAGATACGCAGTATTTT. This encodes CSAPLITDTQYF.